This T cell receptor beta chain appears in the sequencing data of a study of blood T cell repertoires in COVID-19. Study-wide background: The origin of the acute and convalescent COVID-19 samples was the United States, Italy and Spain. T cells, B-cell-depleted T cells, or PBMCs provided the cDNA or gDNA that served as material.

Source study methods: Amplification from reference gene primers served as the basis for estimated nucleated cell counts. Method: immunoSEQ multiplex PCR; TCRdb's copy keeps in-frame clones and lacks some. V, J and clone size reflect that table, while D and trimming were determined from the DNA. The top ten clones hold around 3.5% of a sample with 200,000 to 300,000 clones, roughly four fifths of them seen once. The cohort comprised adults aged roughly 18 to 100 years residing in under 25 US areas. This clone has a handful of counts. Trimming removed 5 bases at V and 4 bases at J, with 23 bases between. CDR3 size: 17 residues. The germline CDR1 and CDR2 sequences are SGHAT and FQNNGV.

The sequence was collected from a woman between 40 and 50 years old who had been exposed to COVID-19. This chain joins TRBV11-2 and TRBJ1-2, with D possibly being TRBD1 (6 bases). Sequenced material: PBMCs or T cells enriched from blood (not recorded which). CDR3 in amino acids: CASSDRRKSGAGYGYTF. The CDR3 nucleotides read TGTGCCAGCAGCGATAGGCGGAAATCAGGGGCCGGCTATGGCTACACCTTC.